This T cell receptor beta chain was identified during a study of T-cell memory formation after mild COVID-19 (dated by TCRdb to the early 2020s). As for the study more broadly: TCR sequence clusters from the two donors were found to be largely donor specific. In a couple of donors, T-cell clones that expanded and contracted after mild COVID-19 were followed by sequencing TCRalpha and TCRbeta repertoires longitudinally. The cohort was made up of two young adult volunteers, one female and one male, who were previously healthy. The full study reports these points: The detection of some responding clones in pre-infection memory suggests that pre-existing cross-reactive memory T cells joined the SARS-CoV-2 response. From day 15 to 85, contracting clones showed balanced CD4/CD8 phenotypes, whereas a second wave of clones that expanded from day 15 to 37 leaned towards CD4+. The study covered only two mild cases, and larger cohorts including severe cases with pre-infection samples were considered necessary. SARS-CoV-2 specificity was not confirmed for the second-wave clones peaking on day 37. Contracting CD4+ clones turned up mainly in the CM and EM memory subsets, whereas EMRA was where CD8+ clones were enriched.

TCRdb lists the instrument as Illumina NovaSeq 6000. TCRalpha and TCRbeta cDNA libraries were built by 5'RACE with constant-segment primers, adding sample barcodes and unique molecular identifiers. RNA was extracted from every sample with Trizol reagent. The libraries were amplified in two PCR steps, and the second step added a second sample barcode and Illumina TruSeq adapters. Sequencing of libraries was performed on an Illumina NovaSeq with 2 x 150 bp paired-end reads. From the authors' description of their analysis: Reads were demultiplexed and collapsed into UMI-guided consensus sequences with migec v1.2.7. Using mixcr v2.1.11, the UMI consensuses were aligned to TRA and TRB V and J templates and assembled into clonotypes. Expanded or contracted clonotypes were those called significant by both edgeR and NoisET, with noise models trained on biological replicates. For edgeR calls, the cutoffs were a false discovery rate-adjusted p below 0.01 and a log2 fold-change threshold of 1. As an exploratory analysis of dynamics, max-normalized trajectories of the 1000 most abundant clonotypes were examined with PCA combined with hierarchical clustering. Each responding clone was given a CD4 or CD8 phenotype based on the CD4+ and CD8+ repertoires, which had been sequenced separately. Clones were called with MiXCR by TCRdb after fastp trimmed the public reads at Q25, and only in-frame beta chains were retained. A single entry per CDR3 protein holds the most common genes and DNA from its merged rows. These V and J calls derive from TCRdb rather than the authors' analysis. The sample table contains some 250,000 distinct CDR3 sequences; only one count was recorded for around a tenth of them. In total, the top ten clones hold 22% of the sample.

Notes on this clonotype: It lacks a known antigen. No clone much larger than this one lies a single base away; base qualities are absent.

PBMCs were isolated by Ficoll-Paque density gradient centrifugation. The V end gives up 5 bases and the J end 5 bases, leaving 9 bases in the junction not matched to a gene. From the cysteine through the phenylalanine, the CDR3 covers 15 amino acids. Only the CDR3 DNA is retained, 45 bases long and in frame from the first base. The germline V gene supplies CDR1 SGHVS and CDR2 FNYEAQ. The sequence joins TRBV7-6 to TRBJ2-5; the junction holds 9 bases that match TRBD1. The sequencing sample was made of PBMCs or a T cell subset sorted from them (not recorded which). The sequence derives from a man aged 18 to 29 who had mild COVID-19 (a few samples of this study predate the infection). The sample titles of this study are shuffled in the database, so cell type and time point are left out; the donor was told from shared clones. The CDR3 region has the sequence CASSIGDRVGETQYF. In nucleotides, the sequence is TGTGCCAGCAGCATAGGGGACAGGGTTGGGGAGACCCAGTACTTC.